The rows below give T cell receptor beta chains drawn from one sample of a study of cytomegalovirus exposure and HLA in healthy donors. TCRdb's table, derived via immunoSEQ multiplex PCR, lists solely in-frame clones and lacks some. This sample has over 75,000 clones, with about 81% found just once. The sequencing sample was made of PBMCs. Receptors were obtained from a woman between 50 and 59 years old in good health and CMV-seronegative. The CDR3 runs from the conserved cysteine through the conserved F or W. Fields, in order: D gene, V gene, J gene, CDR3 length, clone size, CDR3 DNA, CDR3 protein. A D gene is named only where the DNA matches it firmly. A clone size is listed for some rows: how often the clone was seen (once, few, many), or a class if it is expanded.

>TRBD1|TRBV7-6|TRBJ2-7|18|-
TGTGCCAGCAGCTTATATCCTCGTAGCGGGACAGGGGCCTACGAGCAGTACTTC
CASSLYPRSGTGAYEQYF
>TRBD2|TRBV7-2|TRBJ2-3|18|-
TGTGCCAGCAGCGTAGGCCCCGGGCTAGCGGGGACCACAGATACGCAGTATTTT
CASSVGPGLAGTTDTQYF
>-|TRBV4-1|TRBJ1-1|15|-
TGCGCCAGCAGCCAAGACTCAGGGTCGAACACTGAAGCTTTCTTT
CASSQDSGSNTEAFF
>-|TRBV6-6|TRBJ2-3|13|-
TGTGCCACCGCACCCGGGACTTCGGATACGCAGTATTTT
CATAPGTSDTQYF
>-|TRBV5-4|TRBJ1-1|17|once
TGTGCCAGCAGCGACCCGACAGGCACCAATCTGAACACTGAAGCTTTCTTT
CASSDPTGTNLNTEAFF
>TRBD1|TRBV27|TRBJ2-5|14|-
TGTGCCAGCAGCCCAACAGGGGGCCCAGAGACCCAGTACTTC
CASSPTGGPETQYF
>-|TRBV2|TRBJ2-1|15|-
TGTGCCAGCAGTAGCGGCCGAAGCTCCTACAATGAGCAGTTCTTC
CASSSGRSSYNEQFF
>TRBD2|TRBV28|TRBJ2-1|15|-
TGTGCCAGCAGTACTAGCGGGAGGCCCCGGGATGAGCAGTTCTTC
CASSTSGRPRDEQFF
>-|TRBV25-1|TRBJ1-2|15|-
TGTGCCAGCAGTGAATTCGGCGACATATCCTATGGCTACACCTTC
CASSEFGDISYGYTF
>TRBD2|TRBV11-2|TRBJ2-5|15|-
TGTGCCAGCAGCTCCCTCGGGGGGAGTCGAGAGACCCAGTACTTC
CASSSLGGSRETQYF
>-|TRBV6-5|TRBJ2-2|11|-
TGTGCCAGCATGGTCGGCGGGGAGCTGTTTTTT
CASMVGGELFF
>-|TRBV6-5|TRBJ1-2|13|-
TGTGCCAGCAGTTACTCGAACAGTTATGGCTACACCTTC
CASSYSNSYGYTF
>TRBD1|TRBV9|TRBJ1-4|15|once
TGTGCCAGCAGCGTAGGCGGGACAGGGGGCGAAAAACTGTTTTTT
CASSVGGTGGEKLFF
>-|TRBV5-8|TRBJ1-1|12|-
TGTGCCAGCAGCCCGACCGGGTATGAAGCTTTCTTT
CASSPTGYEAFF
>-|TRBV4-1|TRBJ1-4|15|-
TGCGCCAGCAGCCTTCCTCAGGGGTATAATGAAAAACTGTTTTTT
CASSLPQGYNEKLFF
>-|TRBV27|TRBJ1-1|12|-
TGTGCCAGCAGTTCCAGATACACTGAAGCTTTCTTT
CASSSRYTEAFF
>-|TRBV11-2|TRBJ1-2|17|-
TGTGCCAGCAGCTTAGGGGCAGGGGCGATAGCTAACTATGGCTACACCTTC
CASSLGAGAIANYGYTF
>-|TRBV9|TRBJ1-6|12|-
TGTGCCAGCGCCCAGGGCAATTCGCCCCTCCACTTT
CASAQGNSPLHF
>-|TRBV9|TRBJ2-2|15|-
TGTGCCAGCCACAAAGGGGGGGCAGGGATCGGGGAGCTGTTTTTT
CASHKGGAGIGELFF
>TRBD2|TRBV5-1|TRBJ2-7|17|-
TGCGCCAGCAGCTTCCCATCTACTAGCGGGGACACCTACGAGCAGTACTTC
CASSFPSTSGDTYEQYF
>TRBD2|TRBV2|TRBJ2-1|16|-
TGTGCCGTCTGGACTAGCGGGAGGGGGTCCTACAATGAGCAGTTCTTC
CAVWTSGRGSYNEQFF
>-|TRBV10-3|TRBJ1-4|15|-
TGTGCCATCGGAAACCCAGGGGCGGGGGATGAAAAACTGTTTTTT
CAIGNPGAGDEKLFF
>TRBD1|TRBV4-3|TRBJ2-3|16|-
TGCGCCAGCAGCCAAGCCGGGACAGGGGTGACAGATACGCAGTATTTT
CASSQAGTGVTDTQYF
>-|TRBV5-1|TRBJ1-1|13|-
TGCGCCAGCAGGCTACAGGGAAACACTGAAGCTTTCTTT
CASRLQGNTEAFF
>-|TRBV6-1|TRBJ1-2|13|few
TGTGCCAGCAGTTCGACAGACCGCTATGGCTACACCTTC
CASSSTDRYGYTF
>TRBD1|TRBV28|TRBJ1-2|14|-
TGTGCCAGCAGTGGACAGGGGTACAACTATGGCTACACCTTC
CASSGQGYNYGYTF
>-|TRBV2|TRBJ2-3|13|-
TGTGCCAGCAGTTGGACAGGCACAGATACGCAGTATTTT
CASSWTGTDTQYF
>-|TRBV28|TRBJ2-7|11|-
TGTGCCAGCAGTTTCGGTAACGAGCAGTACTTC
CASSFGNEQYF
>-|TRBV4-1|TRBJ1-2|14|-
TGCGCCAGCAGCTTTACAGGGACTAACTATGGCTACACCTTC
CASSFTGTNYGYTF
>TRBD2|TRBV27|TRBJ2-2|14|-
TGTGCCAGCCAGGAGGGAGGGAGGACCGGGGAGCTGTTTTTT
CASQEGGRTGELFF
>-|TRBV4-3|TRBJ2-3|15|-
TGCGCCAGCAGCCAAGATCGGTATGGCACAGATACGCAGTATTTT
CASSQDRYGTDTQYF
>-|TRBV5-8|TRBJ2-3|14|-
TGTGCCAGCAGTCGCAGAACCAGCACAGATACGCAGTATTTT
CASSRRTSTDTQYF
>-|TRBV19|TRBJ2-3|14|-
TGTGCCAGTAGCACAGGCTGGAACACAGATACGCAGTATTTT
CASSTGWNTDTQYF
>-|TRBV19|TRBJ2-4|15|-
TGTGCCAGTAGTACGCAGGGGTCCGCCAAAAACATTCAGTACTTC
CASSTQGSAKNIQYF
>-|TRBV21-1|TRBJ2-7|15|-
TGTGCCAGCAGCAAATTTAGGGAGGCGTCCTACGAGCAGTACTTC
CASSKFREASYEQYF
>TRBD1|TRBV4-1|TRBJ2-2|14|few
TGCGCCAGCAGCGGACAGGTGAACACCGGGGAGCTGTTTTTT
CASSGQVNTGELFF
>-|TRBV10-3|TRBJ2-7|14|-
TGTGCCATCAGTGAGTCGAGACAGAGCTACGAGCAGTACTTC
CAISESRQSYEQYF
>TRBD2|TRBV4-1|TRBJ2-2|17|-
TGCGCCAGCAGCCAAGATAGTGGCGGGGGGGCAATCGGGGAGCTGTTTTTT
CASSQDSGGGAIGELFF
>TRBD1|TRBV6-6|TRBJ1-2|12|-
TGTGCCATCAACCAGGGGGCAGATGGCTACACCTTC
CAINQGADGYTF
>TRBD2|TRBV2|TRBJ2-7|16|-
TGTGCCAGCAGTGGAGGGACTAGCGGGAGAGCCTACGAGCAGTACTTC
CASSGGTSGRAYEQYF
>TRBD2|TRBV7-9|TRBJ2-3|18|-
TGTGCCAGCAGCTGGCCGGGACTAGCGGGAGGAGTAACAGATACGCAGTATTTT
CASSWPGLAGGVTDTQYF
>-|TRBV28|TRBJ1-2|12|-
TGTGCCAGCAGTTTGGGGCTCGGTGGCTACACCTTC
CASSLGLGGYTF
>TRBD2|TRBV2|TRBJ2-1|15|-
TGTGCCAGCAGTCAGGTTGAGGGAGGGCCCGGTGAGCAGTTCTTC
CASSQVEGGPGEQFF
>-|TRBV19|TRBJ1-2|14|-
TGTGCCAGTAGTATGGACAGAACCTACCTTGGCTACACCTTC
CASSMDRTYLGYTF
>-|TRBV14|TRBJ2-5|15|-
TGTGCCAGCAGCCAAGTTATAGGGGGACAAGAGACCCAGTACTTC
CASSQVIGGQETQYF
>TRBD1|TRBV19|TRBJ1-1|13|-
TGTGCCAGTAGTATTTGGGCAGGGGGCGAAGCTTTCTTT
CASSIWAGGEAFF
>TRBD1|TRBV11-2|TRBJ1-2|14|-
TGTGCCAGCAGCTCAGGGACAGGAGACTATGGCTACACCTTC
CASSSGTGDYGYTF
>-|TRBV21-1|TRBJ1-5|16|-
TGTGCCAGCAGCAAAGTTAGGGGACAGGGTACCCAGCCCCAGCATTTT
CASSKVRGQGTQPQHF
>-|TRBV1|TRBJ2-7|16|-
TGCACCAGCAGCCAAGATAGGGCTAGCGGATACTACGAGCAGTACTTC
CTSSQDRASGYYEQYF
>-|TRBV7-8|TRBJ2-1|17|-
TGTGCCAGCAGCCCAAGGGAGGCAGGCTTCTCCTACAATGAGCAGTTCTTC
CASSPREAGFSYNEQFF
>-|TRBV2|TRBJ2-7|10|-
TGTGCCAGCAGGGCGGGCGAGCAGTACTTC
CASRAGEQYF
>-|TRBV7-9|TRBJ1-1|18|-
TGTGCCAGCAGCTTAGCGGGATTAAGGGGTTCTAAGAACACTGAAGCTTTCTTT
CASSLAGLRGSKNTEAFF
>TRBD1|TRBV28|TRBJ1-2|16|-
TGTGCCAGCAGCCTCGTCCAGGGGGCGTCGGGCTATGGCTACACCTTC
CASSLVQGASGYGYTF
>TRBD2|TRBV7-8|TRBJ2-5|18|-
TGTGCCAGCAGCTTAGTGGAAAGCGGGAGTGCCGTACAAGAGACCCAGTACTTC
CASSLVESGSAVQETQYF
>TRBD2|TRBV19|TRBJ2-1|16|-
TGTGCCAGTAGCTCGACTAGCGGGGGGGCTAACAATGAGCAGTTCTTC
CASSSTSGGANNEQFF
>TRBD1|TRBV30|TRBJ1-2|13|-
TGTGCCTGGAGACTCACAGGGGGCCGGGGCTACACCTTC
CAWRLTGGRGYTF
>-|TRBV18|TRBJ2-1|13|-
TGTGCCAGCTCACCCCCCTATGGACAGGAGCAGTTCTTC
CASSPPYGQEQFF
>TRBD1|TRBV6-1|TRBJ1-1|17|-
TGTGCCAGCAGTGCCCCGGGACAGGGGGCTTTGGAGACTGAAGCTTTCTTT
CASSAPGQGALETEAFF